This T cell receptor (beta chain) was found in a study of siplizumab effects on memory and regulatory T cells. This CDR3 is built from 21 residues. V shed 5 bases, J shed 4 bases, and the junction held 25 bases outside the gene matches. Germline assignment: CDR1 SGHRS and CDR2 YFSETQ. On this clone itself: As yet, its antigen is unknown.

General study results and limits: Researchers did not confirm the suppressive function of proliferating Tregs from siplizumab cultures. The authors could not assign a naive or memory phenotype to roughly 75-97% of proliferating CD4+ or CD8+ clones. It seemed that naive T cells were more diverse than memory cells and were major contributors to the alloresponse. Mapping to unstimulated subsets was achieved for only a minor fraction of alloreactive clones.

Repertoires were generated with immunoSEQ multiplex PCR, while TCRdb's copy carries only in-frame clones and drops some. The data contain over 70,000 clones, approximately 95% of them seen just once; the ten biggest clones take up roughly 18%. This receptor was obtained from a human donor in good health. The V gene is TRBV5-1, the J gene TRBJ2-5; 11 nucleotides line up with TRBD2. The sample consisted of CD8+ T cells sorted from blood. This chain's CDR3 is CASSFFPEILAGVLEVETQYF. The CDR3 bases are TGCGCCAGCAGTTTTTTCCCTGAGATACTAGCGGGAGTCTTGGAGGTAGAGACCCAGTACTTC.